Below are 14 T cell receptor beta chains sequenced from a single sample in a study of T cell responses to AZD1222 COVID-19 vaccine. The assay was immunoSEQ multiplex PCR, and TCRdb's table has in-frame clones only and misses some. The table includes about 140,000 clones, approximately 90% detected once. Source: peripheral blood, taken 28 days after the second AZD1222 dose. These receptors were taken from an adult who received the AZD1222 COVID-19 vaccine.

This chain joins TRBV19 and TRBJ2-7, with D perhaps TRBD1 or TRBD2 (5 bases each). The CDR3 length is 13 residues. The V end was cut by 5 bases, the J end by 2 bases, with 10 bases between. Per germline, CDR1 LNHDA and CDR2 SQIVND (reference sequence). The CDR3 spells CASSPRGPYEQYF. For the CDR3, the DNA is TGTGCCAGTAGTCCCCGGGGCCCCTACGAGCAGTACTTC.

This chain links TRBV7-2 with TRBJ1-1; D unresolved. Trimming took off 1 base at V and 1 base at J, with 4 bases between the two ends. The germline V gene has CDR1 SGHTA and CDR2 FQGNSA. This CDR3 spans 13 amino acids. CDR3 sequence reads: CASSLEGNTEAFF. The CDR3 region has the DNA TGTGCCAGCAGCTTAGAAGGGAACACTGAAGCTTTCTTT. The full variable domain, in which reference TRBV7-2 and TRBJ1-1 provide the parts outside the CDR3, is GAGVSQSPSNKVTEKGKDVELRCDPISGHTALYWYRQSLGQGLEFLIYFQGNSAPDKSGLPSDRFSAERTGGSVSTLTIQRTQQEDSAVYLCASSLEGNTEAFFGQGTRLTVV.

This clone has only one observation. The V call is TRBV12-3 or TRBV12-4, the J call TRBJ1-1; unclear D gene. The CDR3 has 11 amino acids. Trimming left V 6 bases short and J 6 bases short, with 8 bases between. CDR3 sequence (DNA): TGTGCCAGCAGCCTGGGCGCTGAAGCTTTCTTT. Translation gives CASSLGAEAFF.

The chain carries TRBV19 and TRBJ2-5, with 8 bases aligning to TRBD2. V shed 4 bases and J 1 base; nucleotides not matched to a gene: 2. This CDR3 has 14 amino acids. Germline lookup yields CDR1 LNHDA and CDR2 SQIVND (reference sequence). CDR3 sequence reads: CASSSTSGQETQYF. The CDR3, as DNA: TGTGCCAGTAGTAGTACTAGCGGCCAAGAGACCCAGTACTTC.

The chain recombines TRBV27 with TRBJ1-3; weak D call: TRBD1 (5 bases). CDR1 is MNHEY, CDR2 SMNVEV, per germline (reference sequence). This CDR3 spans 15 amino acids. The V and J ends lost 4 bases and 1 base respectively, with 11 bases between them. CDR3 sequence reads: CASSYGGLSGNTIYF. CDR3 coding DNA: TGTGCCAGCAGTTACGGGGGGTTGTCTGGAAACACCATATATTTT.

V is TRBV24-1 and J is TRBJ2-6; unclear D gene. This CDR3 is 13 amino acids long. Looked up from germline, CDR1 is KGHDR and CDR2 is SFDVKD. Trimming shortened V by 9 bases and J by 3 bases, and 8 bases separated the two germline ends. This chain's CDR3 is CATSQIGANVLTF. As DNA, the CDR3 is TGTGCCACCTCACAGATTGGGGCCAACGTCCTGACTTTC.

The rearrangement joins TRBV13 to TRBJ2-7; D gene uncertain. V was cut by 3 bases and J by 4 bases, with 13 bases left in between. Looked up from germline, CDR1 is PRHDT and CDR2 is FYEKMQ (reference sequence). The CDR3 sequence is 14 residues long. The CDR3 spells CASSFSPRWYEQYF. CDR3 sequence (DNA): TGTGCCAGCAGCTTCAGCCCACGGTGGTACGAGCAGTACTTC.

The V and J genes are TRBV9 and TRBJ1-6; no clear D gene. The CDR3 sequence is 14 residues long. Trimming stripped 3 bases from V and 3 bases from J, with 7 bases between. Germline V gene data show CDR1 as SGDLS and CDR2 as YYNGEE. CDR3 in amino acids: CASSEWGYNSPLHF. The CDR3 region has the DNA TGTGCCAGCAGCGAATGGGGCTATAATTCACCCCTCCACTTT.

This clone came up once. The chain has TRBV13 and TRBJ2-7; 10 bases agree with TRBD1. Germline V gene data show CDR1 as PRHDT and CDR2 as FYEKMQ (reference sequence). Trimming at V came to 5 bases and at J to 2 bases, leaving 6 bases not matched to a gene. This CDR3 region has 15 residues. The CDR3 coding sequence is TGTGCCAGCAGCACCCGACAGGGGGCTACCTACGAGCAGTACTTC. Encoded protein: CASSTRQGATYEQYF.

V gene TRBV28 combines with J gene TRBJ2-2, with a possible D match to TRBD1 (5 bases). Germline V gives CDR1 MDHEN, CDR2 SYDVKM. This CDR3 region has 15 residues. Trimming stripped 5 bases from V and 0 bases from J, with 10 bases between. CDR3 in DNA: TGTGCCAGCAGTGCTGCAGGGTCGAACACCGGGGAGCTGTTTTTT. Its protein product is CASSAAGSNTGELFF. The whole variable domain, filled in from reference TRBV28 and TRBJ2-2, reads DVKVTQSSRYLVKRTGEKVFLECVQDMDHENMFWYRQDPGLGLRLIYFSYDVKMKEKGDIPEGYSVSREKKERFSLILESASTNQTSMYLCASSAAGSNTGELFFGEGSRLTVL.

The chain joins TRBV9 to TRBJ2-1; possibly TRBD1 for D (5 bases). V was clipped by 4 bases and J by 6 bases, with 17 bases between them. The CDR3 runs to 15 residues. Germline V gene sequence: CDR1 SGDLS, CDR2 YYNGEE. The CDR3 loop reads CASSRRLGERNEQFF. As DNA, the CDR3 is TGTGCCAGCAGCCGCAGGCTAGGGGAACGCAATGAGCAGTTCTTC.

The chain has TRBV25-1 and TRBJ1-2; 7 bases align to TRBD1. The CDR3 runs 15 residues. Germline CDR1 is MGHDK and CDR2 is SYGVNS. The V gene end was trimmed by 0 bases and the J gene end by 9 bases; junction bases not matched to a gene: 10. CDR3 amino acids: CASSEYEGGAKSYTF. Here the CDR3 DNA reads TGTGCCAGCAGTGAATACGAAGGGGGCGCAAAAAGCTACACCTTC.

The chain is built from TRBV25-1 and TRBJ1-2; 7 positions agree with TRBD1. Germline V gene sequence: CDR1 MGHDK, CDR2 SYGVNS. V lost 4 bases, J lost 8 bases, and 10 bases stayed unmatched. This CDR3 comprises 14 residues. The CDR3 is CASSAQTGLLGYTF. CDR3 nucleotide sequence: TGTGCCAGCAGTGCCCAGACAGGGCTTTTAGGCTACACCTTC.

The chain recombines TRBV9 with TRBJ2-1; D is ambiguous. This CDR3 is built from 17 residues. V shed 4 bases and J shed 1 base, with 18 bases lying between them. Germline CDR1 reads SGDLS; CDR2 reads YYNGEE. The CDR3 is CASSPTVAYGSYNEQFF. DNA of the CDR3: TGTGCCAGCAGCCCCACCGTGGCTTACGGGTCCTACAATGAGCAGTTCTTC.